This T cell receptor (beta chain) was sequenced in a study of blood T cell repertoires in COVID-19. Overall study: COVID-19 samples from acute and convalescent phases originated in the United States, Italy and Spain. Sources were T cells, B-cell-depleted T cells, or PBMCs; the material itself was cDNA or gDNA.

Original handling: Amplification of reference gene primers provided the estimated nucleated cell counts. The table came from immunoSEQ multiplex PCR; TCRdb's copy has only in-frame clones and leaves some out. For V, J and clone size, that table is used; D and trimming come from the DNA. There are 81,000 or so clones in the sample; around 91% occur only once, and around 10% lies in the top ten. V was pared by 3 bases and J by 6 bases, with 35 bases between. This CDR3 comprises 21 residues. Germline-derived CDR1 and CDR2 are MNHEY and SMNVEV (reference sequence). This chain joins TRBV27 and TRBJ1-2; no clear D gene. This receptor was obtained from a man between 70 and 80 years old with active or convalescent COVID-19. Sequencing input: peripheral blood. The DNA of the CDR3 is TGTGCCAGCAGTTTTCGGGGTGCGGTTCGGGAGACGGGATTGGGTAGGGATGGCTACACCTTC. Translation gives CASSFRGAVRETGLGRDGYTF.